The rows below give T cell receptor beta chains drawn from one sample of a study of blood T cell repertoires in COVID-19. The data were produced by immunoSEQ multiplex PCR, yet TCRdb's version contains in-frame clones alone and is incomplete. The sample shows 150,000 to 200,000 clones, around four fifths of them seen only once. Sequencing used peripheral blood. These TCRs come from a woman of 80 years or more with acute or convalescent COVID-19. The CDR3 runs from the conserved cysteine through the conserved F or W. D genes are given only for firm matches. Size tells how often a clone was seen (once, few, many) or the class of an expanded clone, and some rows leave it out.

v_gene: TRBV30; d_gene: .; len: 12; abundance: .; j_gene: TRBJ1-2; CDR3aa: CAWKDGGYGYTF; CDR3nt: TGTGCCTGGAAGGACGGAGGGTATGGCTACACCTTC
v_gene: TRBV12-3/TRBV12-4; d_gene: .; len: 13; abundance: .; j_gene: TRBJ1-4; CDR3aa: CASRRNREWKLFF; CDR3nt: TGTGCCAGCAGGCGTAACAGGGAGTGGAAACTGTTTTTT
v_gene: TRBV6-1; d_gene: TRBD2; len: 17; abundance: .; j_gene: TRBJ2-1; CDR3aa: CASSEVEVAGERSEQFF; CDR3nt: TGTGCCAGCAGTGAAGTGGAAGTAGCGGGAGAGAGGAGTGAGCAGTTCTTC
v_gene: TRBV6-4; d_gene: TRBD2; len: 15; abundance: once; j_gene: TRBJ2-1; CDR3aa: CASSEIAGGLNEQFF; CDR3nt: TGTGCCAGCAGTGAAATAGCGGGAGGGCTGAATGAGCAGTTCTTC
v_gene: TRBV19; d_gene: TRBD1; len: 14; abundance: .; j_gene: TRBJ2-7; CDR3aa: CASSTTGGADEQYF; CDR3nt: TGTGCCAGTAGTACGACAGGGGGCGCGGACGAGCAGTACTTC
v_gene: TRBV6-2/TRBV6-3; d_gene: .; len: 16; abundance: many; j_gene: TRBJ1-4; CDR3aa: CASSSLDTVPLRKLFF; CDR3nt: TGTGCCAGCAGTTCCCTTGACACGGTCCCGTTACGGAAACTGTTTTTT
v_gene: TRBV27; d_gene: .; len: 14; abundance: .; j_gene: TRBJ1-2; CDR3aa: CASSLNGELYGYTF; CDR3nt: TGTGCCAGCAGTTTAAACGGGGAGCTCTATGGCTACACCTTC
v_gene: TRBV19; d_gene: TRBD1; len: 15; abundance: .; j_gene: TRBJ2-1; CDR3aa: CASSPGQGPYNEQFF; CDR3nt: TGTGCCAGTAGTCCAGGACAGGGGCCCTACAATGAGCAGTTCTTC
v_gene: TRBV7-2; d_gene: .; len: 14; abundance: .; j_gene: TRBJ1-1; CDR3aa: CASSLFSQATEAFF; CDR3nt: TGTGCCAGCAGTCTTTTCTCGCAGGCCACTGAAGCTTTCTTT
v_gene: TRBV2; d_gene: .; len: 13; abundance: .; j_gene: TRBJ2-2; CDR3aa: CASKVGVTGELFF; CDR3nt: TGTGCCAGCAAGGTGGGAGTGACCGGGGAGCTGTTTTTT
v_gene: TRBV19; d_gene: TRBD1; len: 14; abundance: .; j_gene: TRBJ1-1; CDR3aa: CASGQAFWDTEAFF; CDR3nt: TGTGCCAGCGGACAGGCCTTTTGGGACACTGAAGCTTTCTTT
v_gene: TRBV5-1; d_gene: TRBD1; len: 15; abundance: once; j_gene: TRBJ2-3; CDR3aa: CATTDRGSYTDTQYF; CDR3nt: TGCGCCACTACGGACAGGGGGAGCTACACAGATACGCAGTATTTT
v_gene: TRBV3-1/TRBV3-2; d_gene: TRBD1; len: 15; abundance: .; j_gene: TRBJ2-7; CDR3aa: CASSQGGQGPYEQYF; CDR3nt: TGTGCCAGCAGCCAGGGCGGACAGGGGCCCTACGAGCAGTACTTC
v_gene: TRBV5-1; d_gene: .; len: 14; abundance: .; j_gene: TRBJ2-1; CDR3aa: CASSLSERHNEQFF; CDR3nt: TGCGCCAGCAGCTTGTCGGAGCGGCACAATGAGCAGTTCTTC
v_gene: TRBV4-3; d_gene: TRBD2; len: 17; abundance: many; j_gene: TRBJ2-1; CDR3aa: CASSQDRAGGGYNEQFF; CDR3nt: TGCGCCAGCAGCCAAGATCGGGCGGGAGGAGGTTACAATGAGCAGTTCTTC
v_gene: TRBV25-1; d_gene: .; len: 13; abundance: .; j_gene: TRBJ1-6; CDR3aa: CASRRGTDSPLHF; CDR3nt: TGTGCCAGCAGAAGGGGGACGGATTCACCCCTCCACTTT
v_gene: TRBV2; d_gene: .; len: 14; abundance: many; j_gene: TRBJ1-2; CDR3aa: CAGGKVGLGYGYTF; CDR3nt: TGTGCCGGCGGTAAAGTGGGGCTGGGCTATGGCTACACCTTC